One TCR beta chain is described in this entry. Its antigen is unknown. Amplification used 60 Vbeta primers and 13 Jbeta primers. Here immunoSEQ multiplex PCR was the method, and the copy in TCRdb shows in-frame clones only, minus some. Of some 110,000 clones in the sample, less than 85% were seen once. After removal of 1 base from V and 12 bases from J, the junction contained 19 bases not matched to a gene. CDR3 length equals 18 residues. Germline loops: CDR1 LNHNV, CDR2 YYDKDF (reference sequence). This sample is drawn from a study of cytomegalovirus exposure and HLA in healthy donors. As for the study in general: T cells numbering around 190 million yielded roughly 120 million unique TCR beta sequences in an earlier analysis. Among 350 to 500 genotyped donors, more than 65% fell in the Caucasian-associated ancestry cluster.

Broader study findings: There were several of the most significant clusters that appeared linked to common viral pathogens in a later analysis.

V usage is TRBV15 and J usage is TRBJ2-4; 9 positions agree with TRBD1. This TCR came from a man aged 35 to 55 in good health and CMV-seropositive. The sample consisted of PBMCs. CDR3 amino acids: CATSRGPGTGTSGDSQYF. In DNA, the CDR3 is TGTGCCACCAGCAGAGGCCCCGGGACAGGGACCAGCGGGGACAGTCAGTACTTC.